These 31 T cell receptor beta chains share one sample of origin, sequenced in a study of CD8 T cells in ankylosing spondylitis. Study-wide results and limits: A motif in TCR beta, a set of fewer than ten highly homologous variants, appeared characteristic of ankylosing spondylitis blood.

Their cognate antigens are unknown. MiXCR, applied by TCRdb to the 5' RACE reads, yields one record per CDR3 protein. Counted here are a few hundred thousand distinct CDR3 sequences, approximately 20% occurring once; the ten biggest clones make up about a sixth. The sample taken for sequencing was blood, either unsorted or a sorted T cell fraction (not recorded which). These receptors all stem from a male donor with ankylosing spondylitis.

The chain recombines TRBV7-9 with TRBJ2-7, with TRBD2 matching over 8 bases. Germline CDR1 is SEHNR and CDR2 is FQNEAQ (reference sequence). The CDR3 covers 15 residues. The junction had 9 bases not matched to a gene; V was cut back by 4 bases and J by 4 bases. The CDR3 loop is CASSSGTRLLYEQYF. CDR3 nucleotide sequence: TGTGCCAGCAGCTCCGGGACTAGACTTCTTTACGAGCAGTACTTC.

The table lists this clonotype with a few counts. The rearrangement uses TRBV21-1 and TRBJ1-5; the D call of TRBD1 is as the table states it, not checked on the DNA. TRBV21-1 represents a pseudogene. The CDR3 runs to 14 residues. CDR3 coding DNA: TGTGCCAGCAGAAACATGGGGGTCAATCAGCCCCAGCATTTT. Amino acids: CASRNMGVNQPQHF.

CDR3 residues: CASSITGGGEEQFF. DNA for the CDR3: TGTGCCAGTAGTATAACTGGGGGCGGAGAGGAGCAGTTCTTC. V and J are TRBV19 and TRBJ2-1; D perhaps matches TRBD1 (6 bases). Trimming removed 2 bases at V and 10 bases at J, with 15 bases between. Germline V gene data show CDR1 as LNHDA and CDR2 as SQIVND (reference sequence). The CDR3 runs 14 residues.

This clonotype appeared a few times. The CDR3 protein is CASSTTGVGEKLFF. The CDR3 DNA sequence: TGTGCCAGTAGTACCACAGGGGTGGGTGAAAAACTGTTTTTT. The chain uses TRBV19 and TRBJ1-4; 7 nucleotides line up with TRBD1. Germline V gene lookup returns CDR1 LNHDA and CDR2 SQIVND (reference sequence). Trimming removed 4 bases from V and 7 bases from J; junction bases left unmatched: 6. The CDR3 contains 14 residues. Variable domain in full (rest from reference TRBV19 and TRBJ1-4): DGGITQSPKYLFRKEGQNVTLSCEQNLNHDAMYWYRQDPGQGLRLIYYSQIVNDFQKGDIAEGYSVSREKKESFPLTVTSAQKNPTAFYLCASSTTGVGEKLFFGSGTQLSVL.

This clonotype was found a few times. The CDR3 is CASSERRTNEKLFF. The CDR3 DNA follows: TGTGCCAGCAGTGAAAGACGGACGAATGAAAAACTGTTTTTT. The chain links TRBV2 to TRBJ1-4; D unresolved. Trimming cost V 2 bases and J 5 bases, with 9 bases left between them. This CDR3 contains 14 residues. Germline CDR1 SNHLY, CDR2 FYNNEI.

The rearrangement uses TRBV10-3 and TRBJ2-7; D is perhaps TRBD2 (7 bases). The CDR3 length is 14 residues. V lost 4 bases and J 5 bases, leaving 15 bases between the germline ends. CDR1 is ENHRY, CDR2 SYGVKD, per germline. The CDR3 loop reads CAISAIRGADEQYF. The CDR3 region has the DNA TGTGCCATCAGTGCAATCCGGGGGGCGGACGAGCAGTACTTC.

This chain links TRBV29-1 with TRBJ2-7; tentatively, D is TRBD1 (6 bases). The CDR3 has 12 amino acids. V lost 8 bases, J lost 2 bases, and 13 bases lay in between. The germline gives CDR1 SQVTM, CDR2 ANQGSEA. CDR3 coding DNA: TGCAGCACATGGACAGCCCCCTACGAGCAGTACTTC. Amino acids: CSTWTAPYEQYF.

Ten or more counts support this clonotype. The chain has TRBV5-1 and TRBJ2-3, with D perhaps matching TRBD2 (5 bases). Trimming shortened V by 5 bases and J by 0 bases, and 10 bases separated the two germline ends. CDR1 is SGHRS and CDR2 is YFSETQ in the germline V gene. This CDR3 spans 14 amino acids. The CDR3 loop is CASRFSASTDTQYF. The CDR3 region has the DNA TGCGCCAGCAGATTTAGCGCGAGCACAGATACGCAGTATTTT.

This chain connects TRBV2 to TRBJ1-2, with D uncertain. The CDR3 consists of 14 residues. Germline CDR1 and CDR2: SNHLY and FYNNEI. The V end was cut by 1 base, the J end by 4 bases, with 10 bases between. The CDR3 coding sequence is TGTGCCAGCAGTGAAGGTCCCAGCGTCTATGGCTACACCTTC. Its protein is CASSEGPSVYGYTF.

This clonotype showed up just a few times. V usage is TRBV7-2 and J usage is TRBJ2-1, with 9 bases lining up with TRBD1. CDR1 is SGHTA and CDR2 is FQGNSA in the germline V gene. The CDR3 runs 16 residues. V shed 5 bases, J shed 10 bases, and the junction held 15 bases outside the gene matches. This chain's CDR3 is CASSLTRGTGTREQFF. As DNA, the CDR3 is TGTGCCAGCAGCCTCACAAGAGGGACAGGGACCCGAGAGCAGTTCTTC. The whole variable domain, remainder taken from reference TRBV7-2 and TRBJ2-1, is GAGVSQSPSNKVTEKGKDVELRCDPISGHTALYWYRQSLGQGLEFLIYFQGNSAPDKSGLPSDRFSAERTGGSVSTLTIQRTQQEDSAVYLCASSLTRGTGTREQFFGPGTRLTVL.

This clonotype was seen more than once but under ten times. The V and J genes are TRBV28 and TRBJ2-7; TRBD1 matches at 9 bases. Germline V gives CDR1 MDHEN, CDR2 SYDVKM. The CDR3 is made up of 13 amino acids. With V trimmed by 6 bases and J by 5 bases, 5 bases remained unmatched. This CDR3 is CASSGTGFNEQYF. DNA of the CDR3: TGTGCCAGCAGCGGGACAGGGTTCAACGAGCAGTACTTC. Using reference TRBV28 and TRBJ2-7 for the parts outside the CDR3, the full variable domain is DVKVTQSSRYLVKRTGEKVFLECVQDMDHENMFWYRQDPGLGLRLIYFSYDVKMKEKGDIPEGYSVSREKKERFSLILESASTNQTSMYLCASSGTGFNEQYFGPGTRLTVT.

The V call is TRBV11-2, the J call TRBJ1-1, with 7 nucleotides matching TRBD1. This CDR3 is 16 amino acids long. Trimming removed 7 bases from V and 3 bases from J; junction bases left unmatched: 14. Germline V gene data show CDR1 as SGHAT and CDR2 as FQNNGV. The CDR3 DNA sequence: TGTGCCAGCATCAGGGGGGCAGGGGGTTCGGACACTGAAGCTTTCTTT. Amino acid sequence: CASIRGAGGSDTEAFF.

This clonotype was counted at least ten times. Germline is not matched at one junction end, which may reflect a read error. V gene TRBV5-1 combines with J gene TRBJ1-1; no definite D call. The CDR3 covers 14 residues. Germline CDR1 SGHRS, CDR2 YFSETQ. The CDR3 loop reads CASSLAGRNTEAFF. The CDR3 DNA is TGTGCCAGCAGTTTAGCCGGACGGAACACTGAAGCTTTCTTT.

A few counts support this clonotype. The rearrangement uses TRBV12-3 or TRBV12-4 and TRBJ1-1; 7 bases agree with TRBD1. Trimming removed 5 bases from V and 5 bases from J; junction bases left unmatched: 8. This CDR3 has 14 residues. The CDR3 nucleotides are TGTGCCAGCAGTACTACAGGGGTAATTACTGAAGCTTTCTTT. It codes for CASSTTGVITEAFF.

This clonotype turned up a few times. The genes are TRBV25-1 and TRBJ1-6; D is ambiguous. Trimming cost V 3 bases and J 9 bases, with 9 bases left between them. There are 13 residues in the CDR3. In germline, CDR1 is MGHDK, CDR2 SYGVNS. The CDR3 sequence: CASSDPAGSPLHF. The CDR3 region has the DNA TGTGCCAGCAGTGATCCCGCGGGTTCACCCCTCCACTTT.

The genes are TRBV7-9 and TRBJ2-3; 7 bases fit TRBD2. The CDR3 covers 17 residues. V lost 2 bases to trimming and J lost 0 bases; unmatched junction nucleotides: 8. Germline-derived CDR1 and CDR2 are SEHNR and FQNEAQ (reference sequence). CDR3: CASSLPRGSGSTDTQYF. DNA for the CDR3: TGTGCCAGCAGCTTACCCCGGGGTAGCGGGAGCACAGATACGCAGTATTTT.

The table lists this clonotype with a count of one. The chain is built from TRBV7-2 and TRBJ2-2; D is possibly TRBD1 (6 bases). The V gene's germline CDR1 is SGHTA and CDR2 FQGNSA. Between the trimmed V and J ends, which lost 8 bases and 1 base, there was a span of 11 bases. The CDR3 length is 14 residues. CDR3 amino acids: CASLTGWNTGELFF. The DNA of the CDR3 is TGTGCCAGCCTTACAGGGTGGAACACCGGGGAGCTGTTTTTT.

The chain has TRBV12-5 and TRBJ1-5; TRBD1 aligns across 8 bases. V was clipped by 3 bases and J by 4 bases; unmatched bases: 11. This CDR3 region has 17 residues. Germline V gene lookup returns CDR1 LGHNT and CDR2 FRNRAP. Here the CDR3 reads CASGFGFRQGMNQPQHF. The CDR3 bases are TGTGCTAGTGGTTTCGGATTCCGACAGGGGATGAATCAGCCCCAGCATTTT.

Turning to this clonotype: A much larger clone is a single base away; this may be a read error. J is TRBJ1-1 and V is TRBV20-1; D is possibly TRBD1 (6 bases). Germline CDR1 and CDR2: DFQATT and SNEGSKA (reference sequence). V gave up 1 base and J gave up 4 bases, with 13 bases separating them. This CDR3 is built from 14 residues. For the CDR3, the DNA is TGCAGTGCTAGAGGTCACCAGGGGAGCACTGAAGCTTTCTTT. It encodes CSARGHQGSTEAFF.

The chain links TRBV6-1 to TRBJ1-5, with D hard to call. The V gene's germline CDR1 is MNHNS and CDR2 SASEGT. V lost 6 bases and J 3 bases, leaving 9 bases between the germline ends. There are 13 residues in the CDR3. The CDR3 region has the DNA TGTGCCAGCAGGAGGAGTGCCAATCAGCCCCAGCATTTT. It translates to CASRRSANQPQHF.

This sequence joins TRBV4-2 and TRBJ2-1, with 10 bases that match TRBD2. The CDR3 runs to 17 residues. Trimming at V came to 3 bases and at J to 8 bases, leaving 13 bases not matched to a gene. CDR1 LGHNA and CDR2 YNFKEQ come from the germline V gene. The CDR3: CASSQIISSGSPDEQFF. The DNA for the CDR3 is TGTGCCAGCAGCCAGATCATTTCTAGCGGGAGTCCAGATGAGCAGTTCTTC.

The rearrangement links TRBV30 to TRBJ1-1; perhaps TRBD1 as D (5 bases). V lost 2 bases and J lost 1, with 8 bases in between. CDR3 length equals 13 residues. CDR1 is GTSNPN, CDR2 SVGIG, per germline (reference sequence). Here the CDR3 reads CAWSPTENTEAFF. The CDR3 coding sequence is TGTGCCTGGAGTCCGACAGAGAACACTGAAGCTTTCTTT. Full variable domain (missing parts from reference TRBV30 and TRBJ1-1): SQTIHQWPATLVQPVGSPLSLECTVEGTSNPNLYWYRQAAGRGLQLLFYSVGIGQISSEVPQNLSASRPQDRQFILSSKKLLLSDSGFYLCAWSPTENTEAFFGQGTRLTVV.

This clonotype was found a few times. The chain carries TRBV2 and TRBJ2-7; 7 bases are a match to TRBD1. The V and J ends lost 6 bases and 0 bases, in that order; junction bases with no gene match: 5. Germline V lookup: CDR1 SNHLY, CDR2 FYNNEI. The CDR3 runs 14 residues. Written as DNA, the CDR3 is TGTGCCAGCAGCGGACAGGTCGGCTCCTACGAGCAGTACTTC. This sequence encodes CASSGQVGSYEQYF.

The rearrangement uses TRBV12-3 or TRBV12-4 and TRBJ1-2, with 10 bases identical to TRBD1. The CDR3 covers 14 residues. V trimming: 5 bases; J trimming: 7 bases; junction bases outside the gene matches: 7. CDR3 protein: CASSGDRGPGGYTF. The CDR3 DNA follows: TGTGCCAGCAGTGGTGACAGGGGGCCGGGTGGCTACACCTTC.

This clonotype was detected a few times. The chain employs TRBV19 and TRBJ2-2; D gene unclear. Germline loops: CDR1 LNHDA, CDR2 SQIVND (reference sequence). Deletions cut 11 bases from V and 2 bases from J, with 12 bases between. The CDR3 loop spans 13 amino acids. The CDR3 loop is CAGEDHNTGELFF. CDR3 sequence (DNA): TGTGCCGGAGAGGACCACAACACCGGGGAGCTGTTTTTT.

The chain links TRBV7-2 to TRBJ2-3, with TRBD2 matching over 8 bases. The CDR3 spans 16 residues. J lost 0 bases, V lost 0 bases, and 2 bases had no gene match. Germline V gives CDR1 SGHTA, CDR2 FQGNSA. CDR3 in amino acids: CASSLALAASTDTQYF. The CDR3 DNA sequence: TGTGCCAGCAGCTTAGCACTAGCGGCTAGCACAGATACGCAGTATTTT.

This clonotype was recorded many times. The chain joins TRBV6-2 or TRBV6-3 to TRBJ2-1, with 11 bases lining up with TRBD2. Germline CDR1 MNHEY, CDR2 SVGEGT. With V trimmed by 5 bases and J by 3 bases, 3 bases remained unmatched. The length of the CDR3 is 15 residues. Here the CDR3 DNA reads TGTGCCAGCAGTCTAGCGGGAGGCGGCTACAATGAGCAGTTCTTC. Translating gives CASSLAGGGYNEQFF.

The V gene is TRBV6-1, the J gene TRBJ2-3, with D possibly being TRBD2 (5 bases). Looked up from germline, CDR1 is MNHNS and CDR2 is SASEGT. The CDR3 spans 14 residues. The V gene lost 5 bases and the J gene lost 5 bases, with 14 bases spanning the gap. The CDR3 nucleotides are TGTGCCAGCAGTATCCGGACTGTTCGAGATACGCAGTATTTT. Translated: CASSIRTVRDTQYF.

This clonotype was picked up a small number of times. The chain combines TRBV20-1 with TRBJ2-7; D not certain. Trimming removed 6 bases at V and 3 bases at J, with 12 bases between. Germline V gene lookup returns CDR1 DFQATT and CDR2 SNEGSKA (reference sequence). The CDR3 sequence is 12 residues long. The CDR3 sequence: CSAQKPSYEQYF. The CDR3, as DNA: TGCAGTGCCCAAAAGCCAAGCTACGAGCAGTACTTC.

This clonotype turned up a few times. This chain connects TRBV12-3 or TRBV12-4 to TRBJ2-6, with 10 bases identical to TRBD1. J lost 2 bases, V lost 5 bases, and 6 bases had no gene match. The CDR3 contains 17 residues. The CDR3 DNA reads TGTGCCAGCAGTCCCGGGACAGGGGTGGCTGGGGCCAACGTCCTGACTTTC. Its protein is CASSPGTGVAGANVLTF.

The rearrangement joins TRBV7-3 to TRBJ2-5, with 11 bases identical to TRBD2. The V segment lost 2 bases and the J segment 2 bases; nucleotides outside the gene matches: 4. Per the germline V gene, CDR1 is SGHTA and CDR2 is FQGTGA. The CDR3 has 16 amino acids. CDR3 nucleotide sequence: TGTGCCAGCAGCTTACTAGCGGGGGGCAGACAAGAGACCCAGTACTTC. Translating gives CASSLLAGGRQETQYF. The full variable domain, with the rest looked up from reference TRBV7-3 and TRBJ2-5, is GAGVSQTPSNKVTEKGKYVELRCDPISGHTALYWYRQSLGQGPEFLIYFQGTGAADDSGLPNDRFFAVRPEGSVSTLKIQRTERGDSAVYLCASSLLAGGRQETQYFGPGTRLLVL.